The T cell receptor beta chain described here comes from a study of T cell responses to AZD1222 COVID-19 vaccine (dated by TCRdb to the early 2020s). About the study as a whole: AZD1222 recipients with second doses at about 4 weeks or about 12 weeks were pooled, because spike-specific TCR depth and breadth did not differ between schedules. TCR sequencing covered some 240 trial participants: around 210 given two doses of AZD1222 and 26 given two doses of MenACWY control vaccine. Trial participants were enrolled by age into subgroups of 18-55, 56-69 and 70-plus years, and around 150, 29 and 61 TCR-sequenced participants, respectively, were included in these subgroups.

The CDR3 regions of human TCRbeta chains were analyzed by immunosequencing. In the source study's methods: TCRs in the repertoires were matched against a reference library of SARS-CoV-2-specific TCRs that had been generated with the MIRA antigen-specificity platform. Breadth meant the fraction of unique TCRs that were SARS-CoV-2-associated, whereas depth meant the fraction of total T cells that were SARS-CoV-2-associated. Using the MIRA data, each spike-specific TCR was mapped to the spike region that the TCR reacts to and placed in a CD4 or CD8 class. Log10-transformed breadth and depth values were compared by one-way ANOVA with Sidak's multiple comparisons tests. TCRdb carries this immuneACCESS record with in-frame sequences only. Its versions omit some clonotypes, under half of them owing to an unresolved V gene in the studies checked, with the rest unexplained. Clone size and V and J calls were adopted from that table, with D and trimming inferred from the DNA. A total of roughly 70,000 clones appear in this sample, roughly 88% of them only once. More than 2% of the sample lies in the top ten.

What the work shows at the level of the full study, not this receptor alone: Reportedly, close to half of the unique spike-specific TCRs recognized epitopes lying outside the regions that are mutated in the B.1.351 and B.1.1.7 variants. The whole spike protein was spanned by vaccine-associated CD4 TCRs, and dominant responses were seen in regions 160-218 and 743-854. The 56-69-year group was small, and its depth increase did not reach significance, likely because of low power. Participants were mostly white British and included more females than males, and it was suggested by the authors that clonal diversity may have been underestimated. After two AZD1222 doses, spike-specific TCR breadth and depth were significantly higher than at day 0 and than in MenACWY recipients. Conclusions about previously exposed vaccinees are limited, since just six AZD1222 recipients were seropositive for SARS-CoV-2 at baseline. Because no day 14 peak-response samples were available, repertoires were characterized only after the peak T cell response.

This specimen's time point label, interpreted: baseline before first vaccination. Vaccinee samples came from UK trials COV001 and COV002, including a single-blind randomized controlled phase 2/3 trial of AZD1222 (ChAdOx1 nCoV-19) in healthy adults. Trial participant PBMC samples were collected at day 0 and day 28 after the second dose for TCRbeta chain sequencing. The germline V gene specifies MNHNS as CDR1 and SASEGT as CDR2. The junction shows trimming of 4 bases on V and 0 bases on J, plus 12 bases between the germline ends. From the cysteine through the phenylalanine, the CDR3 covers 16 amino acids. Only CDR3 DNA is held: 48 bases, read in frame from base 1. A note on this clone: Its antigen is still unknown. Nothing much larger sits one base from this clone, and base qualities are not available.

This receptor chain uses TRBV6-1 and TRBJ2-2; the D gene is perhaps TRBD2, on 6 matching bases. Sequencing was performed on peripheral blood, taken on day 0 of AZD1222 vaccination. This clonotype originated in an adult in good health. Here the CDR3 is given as CASSAMGGPNTGELFF. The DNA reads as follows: TGTGCCAGCAGTGCGATGGGGGGTCCGAACACCGGGGAGCTGTTTTTT.